Listed here are 15 T cell receptor beta chains from one sample, sequenced in a study of blood T cell repertoires in COVID-19. Profiling relied on immunoSEQ multiplex PCR, and the TCRdb table lists in-frame clones only, not all of them. The top ten hold roughly 8.6% of the sample, which has about 250,000 clones, around four fifths seen once. The specimen was peripheral blood. The receptor set was obtained from a man in his forties with active or convalescent COVID-19.

This clone has only a few counts. The chain combines TRBV30 with TRBJ1-1; no clear D. Germline V gene data show CDR1 as GTSNPN and CDR2 as SVGIG (reference sequence). This CDR3 region has 13 residues. The V end was cut by 5 bases, the J end by 1 base, with 11 bases between. In DNA, the CDR3 is TGTGCCTGGGACGTACAGCAGAACACTGAAGCTTTCTTT. Translating gives CAWDVQQNTEAFF. The variable domain in full, completed from reference TRBV30 and TRBJ1-1, reads SQTIHQWPATLVQPVGSPLSLECTVEGTSNPNLYWYRQAAGRGLQLLFYSVGIGQISSEVPQNLSASRPQDRQFILSSKKLLLSDSGFYLCAWDVQQNTEAFFGQGTRLTVV.

This chain links TRBV10-3 with TRBJ1-2; unclear D gene. The CDR3 consists of 13 residues. V shed 4 bases and J shed 8 bases, with 14 bases lying between them. Per germline, CDR1 ENHRY and CDR2 SYGVKD. In nucleotides, the CDR3 is TGTGCCATCAGTGGTATACCTCCGGGGGGCTACACCTTC. Translating it yields CAISGIPPGGYTF.

As to this clone: Other DNA sequences from this sample encode an identical CDR3 as well. The chain joins TRBV2 to TRBJ1-1; 9 bases agree with TRBD1. CDR1 is SNHLY, CDR2 FYNNEI, per germline. The V segment lost 4 bases and the J segment 5 bases; nucleotides outside the gene matches: 5. CDR3 length equals 14 residues. The CDR3 protein is CASSVQGARTEAFF. CDR3 bases: TGTGCCAGCAGTGTACAGGGGGCGAGAACTGAAGCTTTCTTT.

The J gene is TRBJ1-2, the V gene TRBV9; TRBD1 aligns across 7 bases. Germline CDR1 SGDLS, CDR2 YYNGEE. CDR3 length: 15 amino acids. The ends lost 3 bases at V and 3 bases at J; junction bases unmatched: 8. The CDR3 nucleotides are TGTGCCAGCAGCGCCACCGGGACAGCTTACTATGGCTACACCTTC. It yields the protein CASSATGTAYYGYTF.

This rearrangement joins TRBV12-3 or TRBV12-4 to TRBJ2-5; D may be TRBD2 (6 bases). The CDR3 spans 12 residues. The germline V and J ends were trimmed by 8 bases and 2 bases, with 9 bases remaining between them. CDR3 residues: CASRREQETQYF. The CDR3 DNA is TGTGCCAGCCGGCGGGAACAAGAGACCCAGTACTTC.

The CDR3 spells CASSVGGGNWDEQFF. In nucleotides, the CDR3 is TGTGCCAGCAGCGTAGGGGGGGGTAATTGGGATGAGCAGTTCTTC. V usage is TRBV9 and J usage is TRBJ2-1; 7 bases are a match to TRBD2. From germline, CDR1 is SGDLS and CDR2 YYNGEE. With V trimmed by 0 bases and J by 8 bases, 8 bases remained unmatched. The CDR3 totals 15 residues.

This clone was seen just once. The V and J genes are TRBV6-1 and TRBJ2-1, with D possibly TRBD1 on 7 matching bases. Germline lookup yields CDR1 MNHNS and CDR2 SASEGT. Trimming shortened V by 2 bases and J by 9 bases, and 17 bases separated the two germline ends. This CDR3 has 15 residues. As DNA, the CDR3 is TGTGCCAGCAGTGAAAGACAGGGCACGGAGGGTGAGCAGTTCTTC. Its protein is CASSERQGTEGEQFF.

The J gene is TRBJ1-2, the V gene TRBV7-9, with no clear D. CDR1 SEHNR and CDR2 FQNEAQ come from the germline V gene (reference sequence). This CDR3 contains 14 residues. V shed 5 bases and J shed 2 bases, with 12 bases lying between them. The CDR3, as DNA: TGTGCCAGCAGCCGTATCACAGAAAACTATGGCTACACCTTC. It translates to CASSRITENYGYTF.

V and J are TRBV5-4 and TRBJ2-2, with D maybe TRBD1 (5 bases). V lost 2 bases to trimming and J lost 1 base, with 12 bases between them. Germline V gene sequence: CDR1 SGHNT, CDR2 YYREEE (reference sequence). There are 16 residues in the CDR3. CDR3 amino acids: CASSFWGRVNTGELFF. CDR3 in DNA: TGTGCCAGCAGCTTCTGGGGCAGGGTGAACACCGGGGAGCTGTTTTTT.

J is TRBJ1-1 and V is TRBV3-1 (or the pseudogene TRBV3-2), with D possibly TRBD1 on 6 matching bases. Germline V lookup: CDR1 LGHDT, CDR2 YNNKEL (reference sequence). V lost 6 bases and J 5 bases, leaving 10 bases between the germline ends. The CDR3 spans 12 residues. CDR3 in amino acids: CASRYRDTEAFF. DNA for the CDR3: TGTGCCAGCAGGTACAGGGATACTGAAGCTTTCTTT.

Of note for this clone: Within the sample, other DNA sequences also encode this same CDR3. The chain has TRBV24-1 and TRBJ2-3; a possible D gene is TRBD2 (6 bases). Trimming removed 6 bases at V and 9 bases at J, with 9 bases between. Germline-derived CDR1 and CDR2 are KGHDR and SFDVKD. There are 11 residues in the CDR3. The CDR3 is CATSLSGTQYF. The CDR3 DNA reads as TGTGCCACCAGTCTAAGCGGGACGCAGTATTTT.

The J gene is TRBJ1-5, the V gene TRBV3-1 (or the pseudogene TRBV3-2); 10 nucleotides agree with TRBD1. This CDR3 has 16 amino acids. Germline CDR1 LGHDT, CDR2 YNNKEL (reference sequence). V trimming: 2 bases; J trimming: 3 bases; junction bases outside the gene matches: 4. Here the CDR3 reads CASSQSDRGINQPQHF. CDR3 DNA sequence: TGTGCCAGCAGCCAATCGGACAGGGGGATCAATCAGCCCCAGCATTTT.

The genes are TRBV5-1 and TRBJ2-7; D unclear. Between the trimmed V and J ends, which lost 0 bases and 3 bases, there was a span of 13 bases. Germline CDR1 reads SGHRS; CDR2 reads YFSETQ. The CDR3 is 15 amino acids. The CDR3 spells CASSLAVGGNYEQYF. CDR3 sequence (DNA): TGCGCCAGCAGCTTGGCCGTTGGCGGTAACTACGAGCAGTACTTC. Full variable domain (remainder filled in from reference TRBV5-1 and TRBJ2-7): KAGVTQTPRYLIKTRGQQVTLSCSPISGHRSVSWYQQTPGQGLQFLFEYFSETQRNKGNFPGRFSGRQFSNSRSEMNVSTLELGDSALYLCASSLAVGGNYEQYFGPGTRLTVT.

The V gene is TRBV3-1 (or the pseudogene TRBV3-2), the J gene TRBJ2-7; 10 nucleotides agree with TRBD1. The V and J ends lost 4 bases and 6 bases, in that order; junction bases with no gene match: 9. Looked up from germline, CDR1 is LGHDT and CDR2 is YNNKEL (reference sequence). The CDR3 loop spans 15 amino acids. Here the CDR3 reads CASSLLGTGAGEQYF. The CDR3 DNA reads TGTGCCAGCAGCCTTTTGGGGACAGGGGCGGGCGAGCAGTACTTC.

This clone appeared a single time. V usage is TRBV5-1 and J usage is TRBJ1-1; 8 bases match TRBD1. This CDR3 is 13 amino acids long. Germline CDR1 and CDR2: SGHRS and YFSETQ. Trimming at V came to 4 bases and at J to 4 bases, leaving 3 bases not matched to a gene. The CDR3, as DNA: TGCGCCAGCAGCCTCGGGACAGGCACTGAAGCTTTCTTT. Translated: CASSLGTGTEAFF.